This TCR beta chain was found in a study of blood T cell repertoires in COVID-19. Study background: COVID-19 samples collected from the United States, Italy and Spain covered acute and convalescent phases. PBMCs, B-cell-depleted T cells, or T cells provided the cDNA or gDNA that made up the material.

Residents of about two dozen US areas, aged 18 to 89 years, made up the participants. Methods used by the authors: By means of reference gene primer amplification, nucleated cell counts were estimated. Assay used: immunoSEQ multiplex PCR; TCRdb lists only in-frame clones, some missing. V, J and clone size derive from that table, while D and trimming were established from the DNA sequence. The table includes under 250,000 clones, 70% to 90% detected once. The CDR3 has 17 amino acids. V shed 1 base, J shed 3 bases, and the junction held 7 bases outside the gene matches. Germline assignment: CDR1 SGHRS and CDR2 YFSETQ.

The source material was PBMCs or T cells enriched from blood (not recorded which). The chain carries TRBV5-1 and TRBJ2-3; TRBD1 agrees at 11 bases. The clonotype was recovered from a man aged 25-45 years who had recovered from COVID-19. The DNA for the CDR3 is TGCGCCAGCAGCTTGTACGCGGGACAGGGGGGAACAGATACGCAGTATTTT. This encodes CASSLYAGQGGTDTQYF.